What follows describes a single T cell receptor beta chain. This entry comes from a study of blood T cell repertoires in COVID-19. The wider study: Whether acute or convalescent, the COVID-19 samples came from the United States, Italy and Spain. Sources were T cells, B-cell-depleted T cells, or PBMCs; the material itself was cDNA or gDNA.

Study processing details: Reference gene primers were amplified, and this amplification served to estimate nucleated cell counts. Some clones are missing from TCRdb's copy, which holds only in-frame ones; the method was immunoSEQ multiplex PCR. V, J and clone size derive from that table, while D and trimming were established from the DNA sequence. The sample includes fewer than 150,000 clones, less than 75% of them seen just once. The sequence came from a human donor with acute or convalescent COVID-19. The donor label of this sample is uncertain. Sequencing was performed on peripheral blood.

CDR3 in amino acids: CSASSGGYNEQFF. The CDR3 region has the DNA TGCAGTGCTAGTAGCGGGGGATACAATGAGCAGTTCTTC. The chain is built from TRBV20-1 and TRBJ2-1, with TRBD2 matching over 9 bases. Germline assignment: CDR1 DFQATT and CDR2 SNEGSKA (reference sequence). The V gene end was trimmed by 3 bases and the J gene end by 4 bases; junction bases not matched to a gene: 1. The CDR3 is 13 amino acids.